These 25 T cell receptor beta chains were all obtained from the same sample, sequenced in a study of control samples from healthy donors and cancer patients. The table came from immunoSEQ multiplex PCR; TCRdb's copy has only in-frame clones and leaves some out. This table holds around 100,000 clones, around 89% found once. Sequences were obtained from blood. The origin of the receptors is a man in his thirties or forties in good health.

J is TRBJ1-5 and V is TRBV19; TRBD1 matches at 10 bases. Trimming took 5 bases from V and 7 from J; bases not matched to a gene: 5. The CDR3 is made up of 14 amino acids. CDR1 is LNHDA, CDR2 SQIVND, per germline (reference sequence). DNA of the CDR3: TGTGCCAGTAGTCCTTGGACAGGGGGACAGCCCCAGCATTTT. Residues: CASSPWTGGQPQHF.

This clone was seen a single time. This chain links TRBV5-4 with TRBJ2-2; TRBD2 aligns across 7 bases. Trimming cost V 3 bases and J 0 bases; bases outside gene matches: 8. Germline V gene data show CDR1 as SGHNT and CDR2 as YYREEE (reference sequence). The CDR3 has 17 amino acids. CDR3 DNA sequence: TGTGCCAGCAGCTCGAGATTCGGGGGGACGAACACCGGGGAGCTGTTTTTT. Encoded protein: CASSSRFGGTNTGELFF.

This chain links TRBV30 with TRBJ1-1; D is possibly TRBD1 (5 bases). Germline V gene data show CDR1 as GTSNPN and CDR2 as SVGIG (reference sequence). There are 13 residues in the CDR3. V lost 1 base to trimming and J lost 5 bases, with 11 bases between them. CDR3 in DNA: TGTGCCTGGAGTGACGGAGGGGAAACTGAAGCTTTCTTT. Protein sequence: CAWSDGGETEAFF.

The V and J genes are TRBV18 and TRBJ2-3; D not resolved. V lost 6 bases, J lost 2 bases, and 12 bases lay in between. The CDR3 extends over 14 amino acids. The V gene's germline CDR1 is KGHSH and CDR2 LQKENI. CDR3 amino acids: CASSKAQTTDTQYF. Written as DNA, the CDR3 is TGTGCCAGCTCGAAAGCGCAAACCACAGATACGCAGTATTTT.

The chain recombines TRBV19 with TRBJ2-6, with D possibly TRBD1 on 8 matching bases. This CDR3 has 17 residues. In germline, CDR1 is LNHDA, CDR2 SQIVND (reference sequence). Trimming shortened V by 11 bases and J by 2 bases, and 22 bases separated the two germline ends. CDR3 DNA: TGTGCCTCCCAGCGGGGACAGGCTTTCCCTGGGGCCAACGTCCTGACTTTC. As protein: CASQRGQAFPGANVLTF.

The rearrangement links TRBV18 to TRBJ2-5; TRBD1 aligns across 7 bases. V trimming: 6 bases; J trimming: 1 base; junction bases outside the gene matches: 14. CDR3 length: 17 residues. Per the germline V gene, CDR1 is KGHSH and CDR2 is LQKENI. The CDR3 reads CASSQGTGASGQETQYF. CDR3 bases: TGTGCCAGCTCCCAGGGCACAGGGGCGTCGGGCCAAGAGACCCAGTACTTC.

This clone was seen a single time. This chain uses TRBV7-6 with TRBJ1-3; no clear D gene. Germline CDR1 is SGHVS and CDR2 is FNYEAQ. This CDR3 comprises 13 residues. V was shortened by 5 bases and J by 0 bases, with 5 bases between the two germline ends. The DNA for the CDR3 is TGTGCCAGCAGCCTCAGCTCTGGAAACACCATATATTTT. Amino acid sequence: CASSLSSGNTIYF. Supplemented by reference TRBV7-6 and TRBJ1-3, the full variable domain reads GAGVSQSPRYKVTKRGQDVALRCDPISGHVSLYWYRQALGQGPEFLTYFNYEAQQDKSGLPNDRFSAERPEGSISTLTIQRTEQRDSAMYRCASSLSSGNTIYFGEGSWLTVV.

This chain joins TRBV28 and TRBJ1-1; D gene uncertain. The V and J ends lost 8 bases and 7 bases respectively, with 14 bases between them. Germline-derived CDR1 and CDR2 are MDHEN and SYDVKM. The CDR3 is 12 amino acids. The CDR3 region has the DNA TGTGCCAGCTGTGGACGACGGGTTGAAGCTTTCTTT. Translating gives CASCGRRVEAFF.

CDR3 coding DNA: TGTGCCTGGTCAGTTGGGGGGGCTAGCAATCAGCCCCAGCATTTT. Protein product: CAWSVGGASNQPQHF. The chain is built from TRBV30 and TRBJ1-5; D might be TRBD1 (6 bases). Trimming shortened V by 5 bases and J by 0 bases, and 14 bases separated the two germline ends. Germline V gives CDR1 GTSNPN, CDR2 SVGIG (reference sequence). The CDR3 spans 15 residues.

This sequence joins TRBV5-1 and TRBJ1-1; the D is unclear. This CDR3 comprises 14 residues. V was shortened by 7 bases and J by 1 base, with 14 bases between the two germline ends. The germline CDR1 and CDR2 sequences are SGHRS and YFSETQ. CDR3 loop: CASRGREGNTEAFF. The CDR3 bases are TGCGCCAGCCGAGGAAGGGAGGGGAACACTGAAGCTTTCTTT.

V is TRBV18 and J is TRBJ1-3; no firm D call. The germline CDR1 and CDR2 sequences are KGHSH and LQKENI. CDR3 length: 17 residues. V was shortened by 3 bases and J by 2 bases, with 17 bases between the two germline ends. The CDR3 loop reads CASSPTPLGGTGNTIYF. CDR3 DNA: TGTGCCAGCTCACCGACTCCCCTCGGAGGAACTGGAAACACCATATATTTT.

The V and J genes are TRBV7-3 and TRBJ2-1, with D possibly being TRBD1 or TRBD2 (6 bases each). Germline lookup yields CDR1 SGHTA and CDR2 FQGTGA. The CDR3 is made up of 12 amino acids. The V and J ends lost 8 bases and 10 bases respectively, with 15 bases between them. The CDR3 nucleotides are TGTGCCAGCGGGCGGGACACCCTAGAGCAGTTCTTC. Protein sequence: CASGRDTLEQFF.

V is TRBV9 and J is TRBJ1-5; D might be TRBD1 (5 bases). Per the germline V gene, CDR1 is SGDLS and CDR2 is YYNGEE. V dropped 4 bases and J dropped 3 bases, with 14 bases sitting between them. The CDR3 extends over 15 amino acids. CDR3 coding DNA: TGTGCCAGCAGCCCTACCCCCGGGGCCAATCAGCCCCAGCATTTT. Translated, it gives CASSPTPGANQPQHF.

The J gene is TRBJ1-2, the V gene TRBV23-1; TRBD1 matches at 10 bases. TRBV23-1 is reported as an ORF; its role is uncertain. The CDR3 loop spans 15 amino acids. J gave up 8 bases and V 8 bases, and 14 bases lay outside the gene matches. CDR3 amino acids: CASVLGQGPPKGYTF. For the CDR3, the DNA is TGCGCCAGCGTACTGGGACAGGGGCCCCCGAAAGGCTACACCTTC.

The chain uses TRBV10-3 and TRBJ1-1; 7 positions agree with TRBD1. CDR3 length equals 14 residues. After removal of 6 bases from V and 1 base from J, the junction contained 5 bases not matched to a gene. Germline-derived CDR1 and CDR2 are ENHRY and SYGVKD. The CDR3: CAIRPGQQNTEAFF. The CDR3, as DNA: TGTGCCATCAGACCGGGACAGCAGAACACTGAAGCTTTCTTT.

This clone was recorded once. The chain links TRBV28 to TRBJ1-1; no clear D gene. CDR1 and CDR2 (germline): MDHEN, SYDVKM. The CDR3 loop spans 14 amino acids. Trimming left V 5 bases short and J 5 bases short, with 15 bases between. The CDR3 DNA sequence: TGTGCCAGCAGTCCGGAAGGAGCCCGGACTGAAGCTTTCTTT. Its protein product is CASSPEGARTEAFF. Variable domain in full (rest from reference TRBV28 and TRBJ1-1): DVKVTQSSRYLVKRTGEKVFLECVQDMDHENMFWYRQDPGLGLRLIYFSYDVKMKEKGDIPEGYSVSREKKERFSLILESASTNQTSMYLCASSPEGARTEAFFGQGTRLTVV.

The sample holds one count of this clone. The chain is built from TRBV19 and TRBJ2-7; 7 nucleotides line up with TRBD2. V shed 5 bases and J 0 bases; nucleotides not matched to a gene: 7. This CDR3 region has 15 residues. Germline V CDR1 and CDR2: LNHDA, SQIVND (reference sequence). The CDR3 region has the DNA TGTGCCAGTAGTTTAGTAGCGGGCCACTCCTACGAGCAGTACTTC. It yields the protein CASSLVAGHSYEQYF. Drawing the rest from reference TRBV19 and TRBJ2-7, the complete variable domain is DGGITQSPKYLFRKEGQNVTLSCEQNLNHDAMYWYRQDPGQGLRLIYYSQIVNDFQKGDIAEGYSVSREKKESFPLTVTSAQKNPTAFYLCASSLVAGHSYEQYFGPGTRLTVT.

This clone is a singleton in its sample. This chain connects TRBV9 to TRBJ2-5; no clear D gene. This CDR3 contains 13 residues. CDR1 is SGDLS and CDR2 is YYNGEE in the germline V gene. V was shortened by 3 bases and J by 5 bases, with 11 bases between the two germline ends. For the CDR3, the DNA is TGTGCCAGCAGCGGGTCAGAAGGGGAGACCCAGTACTTC. This translates into CASSGSEGETQYF.

This clone has more than one count but fewer than ten. The chain combines TRBV5-1 with TRBJ1-2; D ambiguous. The V and J ends lost 4 bases and 8 bases respectively, with 15 bases between them. CDR1 SGHRS and CDR2 YFSETQ come from the germline V gene. The CDR3 has 13 amino acids. This CDR3 is CASSPSGEVGYTF. The CDR3 DNA reads TGCGCCAGCAGCCCCAGCGGAGAGGTAGGCTACACCTTC.

The V gene is TRBV2, the J gene TRBJ1-3, with no clear D. Germline V lookup: CDR1 SNHLY, CDR2 FYNNEI. This CDR3 contains 16 residues. Trimming stripped 6 bases from V and 0 bases from J, with 15 bases between. This CDR3 reads CASRETYMSSGNTIYF. CDR3 sequence (DNA): TGTGCCAGCAGGGAGACTTATATGAGCTCTGGAAACACCATATATTTT.

The V gene is TRBV19, the J gene TRBJ2-1; TRBD2 is a possible D gene (7 bases). Germline CDR1 is LNHDA and CDR2 is SQIVND (reference sequence). Trimming took 5 bases from V and 9 from J, leaving 17 bases between them. The CDR3 covers 14 residues. Here the CDR3 DNA reads TGTGCCAGTAGTGCGGGGGCCCCTCGAGGTGAGCAGTTCTTC. It encodes CASSAGAPRGEQFF.

This clone was seen only once. V gene TRBV27 combines with J gene TRBJ1-2, with TRBD1 matching 7 bases. The CDR3 length is 15 residues. V lost 5 bases, J lost 4 bases, and 10 bases stayed unmatched. Germline CDR1 MNHEY, CDR2 SMNVEV (reference sequence). This CDR3 reads CASSPMKRDSYGYTF. The CDR3 DNA sequence: TGTGCCAGCAGTCCCATGAAGCGGGACAGCTATGGCTACACCTTC.

This chain joins TRBV18 and TRBJ2-5; D could derive from TRBD1 or TRBD2 (6 bases each). V gave up 3 bases and J gave up 5 bases, with 13 bases separating them. Germline CDR1 is KGHSH and CDR2 is LQKENI. This CDR3 has 14 residues. CDR3 in DNA: TGTGCCAGCTCACCTGAGGGGGGCTGGGAGACCCAGTACTTC. Encoded protein: CASSPEGGWETQYF. Variable domain in full (rest from reference TRBV18 and TRBJ2-5): NAGVMQNPRHLVRRRGQEARLRCSPMKGHSHVYWYRQLPEEGLKFMVYLQKENIIDESGMPKERFSAEFPKEGPSILRIQQVVRGDSAAYFCASSPEGGWETQYFGPGTRLLVL.

V is TRBV30 and J is TRBJ2-3; no reliable D call. V gave up 0 bases and J gave up 0 bases, with 7 bases separating them. The CDR3 length is 14 residues. Germline V gene data show CDR1 as GTSNPN and CDR2 as SVGIG (reference sequence). CDR3 bases: TGTGCCTGGAGTGTACGCGGCAGCACAGATACGCAGTATTTT. Encoded protein: CAWSVRGSTDTQYF.

The chain joins TRBV5-6 to TRBJ2-5, with 12 bases fitting TRBD2. The CDR3 length is 17 residues. V shed 3 bases and J 2 bases; nucleotides not matched to a gene: 8. In germline, CDR1 is SGHDT, CDR2 YYEEEE. Here the CDR3 DNA reads TGTGCCAGCAGCTCCCTAGCGGGAGGGGAGGTGCAAGAGACCCAGTACTTC. This translates into CASSSLAGGEVQETQYF.